One sample yielded the 20 T cell receptor beta chains listed below, sequenced in a study of T cell repertoires in cytomegalovirus infection. TCRdb re-analysed the reads in MiXCR, keeping a single row per CDR3 protein. The profile shows approximately 730,000 distinct CDR3 sequences, almost 30% of them singletons. Antigens for these TCRs are unknown. The sequences come from cultured CD8+ T cells from PBMCs, collected from culture after CMV antigen stimulation. These receptors were taken from a human donor in good health (CMV status not recorded). Some clones in this sample may be carry-over from other donors' samples.

V gene TRBV4-1 combines with J gene TRBJ1-5; tentative D call: TRBD1 (5 bases). This CDR3 has 15 amino acids. With 4 bases removed from V and 0 bases from J, the gap between germline ends came to 10 bases. Germline CDR1 is MGHRA and CDR2 is YSYEKL. CDR3: CASSLGHDSNQPQHF. The CDR3 nucleotides read TGCGCCAGCAGCCTCGGACACGATAGCAATCAGCCCCAGCATTTT.

J is TRBJ1-4 and V is TRBV28, with D maybe TRBD1 (5 bases). CDR1 and CDR2 (germline): MDHEN, SYDVKM. V was shortened by 2 bases and J by 1 base, with 20 bases between the two germline ends. This CDR3 is built from 19 residues. CDR3 DNA: TGTGCCAGCAGTTTAAATCGGGTGCGGGACGGAGAAACTAATGAAAAACTGTTTTTT. It encodes CASSLNRVRDGETNEKLFF.

This chain connects TRBV6-5 to TRBJ2-1; 16 bases are a match to TRBD2. Germline lookup yields CDR1 MNHEY and CDR2 SVGAGI. There are 18 residues in the CDR3. V trimming: 5 bases; J trimming: 4 bases; junction bases outside the gene matches: 8. The CDR3 here is CASSPWGLAGGKYNEQFF. CDR3 nucleotide sequence: TGTGCCAGCAGTCCGTGGGGACTAGCGGGGGGGAAATACAATGAGCAGTTCTTC.

The V and J genes are TRBV15 and TRBJ2-7; possibly TRBD2 for D (5 bases). This CDR3 has 15 residues. Germline CDR1 is LNHNV and CDR2 is YYDKDF (reference sequence). V was pared by 3 bases and J by 2 bases, with 14 bases between. The CDR3 nucleotides are TGTGCCACCAGCAGCAGCGGATCTTGGCCCTACGAGCAGTACTTC. It is translated as CATSSSGSWPYEQYF. Based on the CDR3 plus reference TRBV15 and TRBJ2-7, the full variable domain is DAMVIQNPRYQVTQFGKPVTLSCSQTLNHNVMYWYQQKSSQAPKLLFHYYDKDFNNEADTPDNFQSRRPNTSFCFLDIRSPGLGDTAMYLCATSSSGSWPYEQYFGPGTRLTVT.

This clonotype was counted many times. The rearrangement links TRBV7-6 to TRBJ1-1, with 8 bases lining up with TRBD1. This CDR3 spans 13 amino acids. The junction had 4 bases not matched to a gene; V was cut back by 6 bases and J by 4 bases. From germline, CDR1 is SGHVS and CDR2 FNYEAQ. The CDR3 is CASSRTGITEAFF. CDR3 in DNA: TGTGCCAGCAGTAGGACAGGGATCACTGAAGCTTTCTTT.

CDR3 sequence: CASSYSTGGYTF. The CDR3 coding sequence is TGTGCCAGCAGTTACTCGACGGGTGGCTACACCTTC. V gene TRBV6-5 combines with J gene TRBJ1-2; no definite D call. The length of the CDR3 is 12 residues. Trimming pared 0 bases from V and 7 bases from J, leaving 6 bases between. Germline CDR1 and CDR2: MNHEY and SVGAGI.

The chain has TRBV24-1 and TRBJ1-1; D remains ambiguous. The germline V gene has CDR1 KGHDR and CDR2 SFDVKD. CDR3 length: 13 amino acids. V was clipped by 7 bases and J by 1 base, with 9 bases between them. CDR3 region: CATRRERNTEAFF. CDR3 sequence (DNA): TGTGCCACCAGAAGGGAGCGGAACACTGAAGCTTTCTTT.

This clonotype was detected ten times or more. The rearrangement links TRBV7-8 to TRBJ2-7, with D tentatively TRBD1 (5 bases). The V end was cut by 0 bases, the J end by 2 bases, with 20 bases between. CDR1 and CDR2 from the germline V gene are SGHVS and FQNEAQ. The CDR3 runs 18 residues. The CDR3 DNA is TGTGCCAGCAGCTTAGCCGAAGACTTAGACCTAGGGGCCTACGAGCAGTACGTC. It yields the protein CASSLAEDLDLGAYEQYV.

The rearrangement joins TRBV11-3 to TRBJ2-2; D is tentatively TRBD1 or TRBD2 (6 bases each). Germline V gene lookup returns CDR1 SGHNT and CDR2 YENEEA. Trimming removed 4 bases at V and 4 bases at J, with 16 bases between. This CDR3 region has 16 residues. CDR3 region: CASSSQIGGCTGELFF. CDR3 sequence (DNA): TGTGCCAGCAGCTCGCAGATCGGGGGCTGCACCGGGGAGCTGTTTTTT.

V usage is TRBV29-1 and J usage is TRBJ2-7; the match to TRBD2 covers 8 bases. The CDR3 is 13 residues long. Germline CDR1 and CDR2: SQVTM and ANQGSEA. V gave up 5 bases and J gave up 3 bases; unmatched junction bases: 6. The CDR3 loop reads CSVTPGTSYEQYF. The CDR3 region has the DNA TGCAGCGTTACCCCCGGGACTAGCTACGAGCAGTACTTC.

The table lists this clonotype with a count of one. This chain connects TRBV6-5 to TRBJ1-5, with 8 nucleotides matching TRBD1. The J segment lost 9 bases and the V segment lost 5 bases, leaving 12 bases of the junction unmatched. This CDR3 is 15 amino acids long. Germline-derived CDR1 and CDR2 are MNHEY and SVGAGI. CDR3: CASSPDRVVGRPQHF. DNA of the CDR3: TGTGCCAGCAGTCCGGACAGGGTTGTCGGTCGGCCCCAGCATTTT.

This clonotype was seen many times. This chain connects TRBV7-6 to TRBJ2-7; no firm D call. V was cut by 5 bases and J by 0 bases, with 17 bases left in between. This CDR3 comprises 16 residues. Germline CDR1 is SGHVS and CDR2 is FNYEAQ. CDR3 in DNA: TGTGCCAGCAGCATCTTTGACAATCCCGACTCCTACGAGCAGTACTTC. Protein sequence: CASSIFDNPDSYEQYF.

The gene calls are TRBV27 and TRBJ1-2; a weak D match, TRBD1 (6 bases). The CDR3 runs 15 residues. Trimming took 6 bases from V and 2 from J, leaving 16 bases between them. The V gene's germline CDR1 is MNHEY and CDR2 SMNVEV (reference sequence). The CDR3 loop is CASSLTGSGNYGYTF. CDR3 sequence (DNA): TGTGCCAGCAGCCTTACAGGGAGCGGGAACTATGGCTACACCTTC.

Only a few counts were recorded for this clonotype. V is TRBV6-2 or TRBV6-3 and J is TRBJ2-7; D not resolved. Germline CDR1 reads MNHEY; CDR2 reads SVGEGT. The length of the CDR3 is 14 residues. V lost 0 bases and J 4 bases, leaving 10 bases between the germline ends. CDR3 sequence reads: CASSYSKDPYEQYV. The CDR3 DNA sequence: TGTGCCAGCAGTTACTCGAAAGATCCGTACGAGCAGTACGTC.

V and J are TRBV10-3 and TRBJ1-5; D gene ambiguous. Germline CDR1 is ENHRY and CDR2 is SYGVKD. CDR3 length: 14 amino acids. Trimming pared 0 bases from V and 10 bases from J, leaving 13 bases between. This chain's CDR3 is CAISESVDNPPQHF. The CDR3, as DNA: TGTGCCATCAGTGAGTCTGTAGACAACCCACCCCAGCATTTT.

A note on this clonotype: One junction end disagrees with the germline gene, perhaps due to a read error. The chain uses TRBV7-7 and TRBJ2-2; the D call may be TRBD1 or TRBD2 (5 bases each). Germline-derived CDR1 and CDR2 are SSHAT and FNYEAQ (reference sequence). The CDR3 length is 15 residues. As DNA, the CDR3 is TGTGCTAGCAGCTTTAGTGGGGACGGCACCGGGGAGCTGTTTTTT. As protein: CASSFSGDGTGELFF.

This chain uses TRBV20-1 with TRBJ1-1; 8 bases fit TRBD1. This CDR3 has 15 amino acids. V dropped 0 bases and J dropped 7; count of bases not matched to a gene: 10. The germline V gene encodes CDR1 DFQATT and CDR2 SNEGSKA (reference sequence). The CDR3 region is CSARDLGTGGGEAFF. The CDR3 DNA follows: TGCAGTGCTAGAGATCTGGGGACAGGCGGAGGTGAAGCTTTCTTT.

The genes are TRBV7-9 and TRBJ1-2, with D possibly being TRBD1 (5 bases). The CDR3 is made up of 16 amino acids. V was trimmed by 0 bases and J by 3 bases, leaving 14 bases between them. Germline V CDR1 and CDR2: SEHNR, FQNEAQ (reference sequence). The CDR3 loop is CASSLAVKGSYYGYTF. The CDR3 region has the DNA TGTGCCAGCAGCTTAGCGGTGAAGGGGTCCTACTATGGCTACACCTTC.

The rearrangement uses TRBV28 and TRBJ1-1; maybe TRBD1 (5 bases). The CDR3 contains 15 residues. The germline CDR1 and CDR2 sequences are MDHEN and SYDVKM. V was trimmed by 5 bases and J by 2 bases, leaving 15 bases between them. The CDR3 DNA follows: TGTGCCAGCAGTCGGACCCGACGGGACAACACTGAAGCTTTCTTT. The encoded protein is CASSRTRRDNTEAFF.

V and J are TRBV7-3 and TRBJ2-2; 14 nucleotides agree with TRBD2. The germline V gene has CDR1 SGHTA and CDR2 FQGTGA. CDR3 length: 19 residues. V shed 0 bases and J 0 bases; nucleotides not matched to a gene: 3. In DNA, the CDR3 is TGTGCCAGCAGCTTAACCGGACTAGCGGGGGGACCGAACACCGGGGAGCTGTTTTTT. This codes for CASSLTGLAGGPNTGELFF.